Shown below are 17 T cell receptor beta chains from a single sample sequenced in a study of T cell responses to AZD1222 COVID-19 vaccine. Sequencing was performed with immunoSEQ multiplex PCR; in TCRdb, only in-frame clones are kept and a portion is missing. In the table there are roughly 140,000 clones, under 95% of which are singletons. Material: peripheral blood, obtained on day 0 of AZD1222 vaccination. These receptors all come from an adult in good health.

The genes are TRBV12-5 and TRBJ2-3; D is unclear. The CDR3 length is 13 residues. Per germline, CDR1 LGHNT and CDR2 FRNRAP. V shed 0 bases and J shed 3 bases, with 4 bases lying between them. CDR3 nucleotide sequence: TGTGCTAGTGGTTTGGTACGAACAGATACGCAGTATTTT. Its translation is CASGLVRTDTQYF.

J is TRBJ2-1 and V is TRBV24-1, with 8 bases aligning to TRBD2. V was clipped by 5 bases and J by 15 bases; unmatched bases: 8. The germline V gene has CDR1 KGHDR and CDR2 SFDVKD. The CDR3 has 12 amino acids. For the CDR3, the DNA is TGTGCCACCAGTGGCCCCCGGGGGGGCCTGTTCTTC. Its translation is CATSGPRGGLFF.

This chain links TRBV25-1 with TRBJ1-2; a possible D gene is TRBD1 (6 bases). The length of the CDR3 is 15 residues. The germline V and J ends were trimmed by 2 bases and 3 bases, with 13 bases remaining between them. Looked up from germline, CDR1 is MGHDK and CDR2 is SYGVNS. CDR3 sequence (DNA): TGTGCCAGCAGTGAAGGGGCAGGGGCCTACTATGGCTACACCTTC. It translates to CASSEGAGAYYGYTF.

The count of this clone is one. The chain employs TRBV5-6 and TRBJ2-3, with D possibly matching TRBD1 (6 bases). Trimming took 3 bases from V and 2 from J, leaving 16 bases between them. Germline lookup yields CDR1 SGHDT and CDR2 YYEEEE. This CDR3 has 16 residues. As DNA, the CDR3 is TGTGCCAGCAGCTGGGGTCTAGGACAGCTCACAGATACGCAGTATTTT. As protein: CASSWGLGQLTDTQYF.

The chain carries TRBV19 and TRBJ1-5; 11 bases line up with TRBD1. CDR1 and CDR2 from the germline V gene are LNHDA and SQIVND (reference sequence). V was clipped by 3 bases and J by 6 bases; unmatched bases: 13. The CDR3 runs 18 residues. CDR3 DNA sequence: TGTGCCAGTAGTATTTCGGGACAGGGGGTGTTTCGGGGTCAGCCCCAGCATTTT. It specifies CASSISGQGVFRGQPQHF.

The DNA of the CDR3 is TGTGCCAGCAACCTAGTCCGGACAGTAGGCACAGATACGCAGTATTTT. Protein: CASNLVRTVGTDTQYF. The rearrangement links TRBV7-8 to TRBJ2-3; the D gene is possibly TRBD1 (6 bases). Germline CDR1 reads SGHVS; CDR2 reads FQNEAQ. Between the trimmed V and J ends, which lost 7 bases and 1 base, there was a span of 18 bases. The CDR3 has 16 residues.

The rearrangement uses TRBV19 and TRBJ1-1; D ambiguous. CDR1 is LNHDA, CDR2 SQIVND, per germline (reference sequence). The CDR3 consists of 12 residues. V dropped 3 bases and J dropped 4 bases, with 6 bases sitting between them. DNA for the CDR3: TGTGCCAGTAGTATGGTCGCCACTGAAGCTTTCTTT. Translation gives CASSMVATEAFF.

V usage is TRBV10-1 and J usage is TRBJ1-3; TRBD1 matches 7 bases. V was clipped by 5 bases and J by 4 bases; unmatched bases: 2. The CDR3 totals 13 residues. Germline V gene data show CDR1 as WNHNN and CDR2 as SYGVQD (reference sequence). The CDR3 sequence: CASSPGQGNTIYF. The CDR3, as DNA: TGCGCCAGCAGTCCGGGACAGGGAAACACCATATATTTT.

The chain couples TRBV5-1 to TRBJ2-5, with TRBD2 matching over 11 bases. CDR3 size: 14 residues. V shed 3 bases, J shed 4 bases, and the junction held 2 bases outside the gene matches. CDR1 and CDR2 (germline): SGHRS, YFSETQ. The CDR3 region is CASSSGTSGETQYF. DNA of the CDR3: TGCGCCAGCAGCTCCGGGACTAGCGGAGAGACCCAGTACTTC.

This chain links TRBV4-1 with TRBJ2-1; D unresolved. The CDR3 is made up of 15 amino acids. Germline-derived CDR1 and CDR2 are MGHRA and YSYEKL. The V end lost 4 bases, the J end lost 1 base, and 11 bases lay between the germline ends. The CDR3 DNA reads as TGCGCCAGCAGCCTCACCGATGAATCCTACAATGAGCAGTTCTTC. It encodes CASSLTDESYNEQFF.

This clone was counted between two and nine times. The rearrangement uses TRBV2 and TRBJ1-4; D might be TRBD1 (5 bases). The germline V and J ends were trimmed by 7 bases and 3 bases, with 12 bases remaining between them. The CDR3 has 14 amino acids. CDR1 and CDR2 from the germline V gene are SNHLY and FYNNEI. The CDR3 nucleotides are TGTGCCAGCATGATCGGGGGTTCTAATGAAAAACTGTTTTTT. It codes for CASMIGGSNEKLFF.

V and J are TRBV7-9 and TRBJ2-5; D is uncertain. There are 15 residues in the CDR3. CDR1 is SEHNR, CDR2 FQNEAQ, per germline (reference sequence). V lost 1 base and J 4 bases, leaving 13 bases between the germline ends. In DNA form, the CDR3 reads TGTGCCAGCAGCTTAGTCCCGGGTATGAGAGAGACCCAGTACTTC. Amino acid sequence: CASSLVPGMRETQYF.

This clone was picked up a small number of times. The rearrangement joins TRBV5-1 to TRBJ2-1; D might be TRBD1 or TRBD2, each matching 5 bases. Deletions cut 4 bases from V and 2 bases from J, with 10 bases between. The CDR3 extends over 14 amino acids. Germline V gene data show CDR1 as SGHRS and CDR2 as YFSETQ. This chain's CDR3 is CASSPRDAYNEQFF. The CDR3 region has the DNA TGCGCCAGCAGCCCCCGGGACGCCTACAATGAGCAGTTCTTC.

The count of this clone is one. This chain connects TRBV15 to TRBJ1-3; D call uncertain. This CDR3 spans 14 amino acids. V gave up 0 bases and J gave up 0 bases, with 3 bases separating them. Germline V gene data show CDR1 as LNHNV and CDR2 as YYDKDF (reference sequence). CDR3 loop: CATSRESSGNTIYF. The CDR3 coding sequence is TGTGCCACCAGCAGAGAAAGCTCTGGAAACACCATATATTTT.

Here the CDR3 reads CASSLVSSGANVLTF. CDR3 sequence (DNA): TGCGCCAGCAGCTTAGTGAGCTCTGGGGCCAACGTCCTGACTTTC. The rearrangement uses TRBV5-1 and TRBJ2-6, with no clear D. CDR3 length: 15 amino acids. Germline assignment: CDR1 SGHRS and CDR2 YFSETQ. Deletions cut 2 bases from V and 0 bases from J, with 6 bases between.

CDR3 nucleotides: TGTGCCAGCAGCGAAACAGGGGTGGCAGATACGCAGTATTTT. It encodes CASSETGVADTQYF. The V call is TRBV9, the J call TRBJ2-3, with TRBD1 matching over 7 bases. This CDR3 spans 14 amino acids. CDR1 and CDR2 from the germline V gene are SGDLS and YYNGEE. The trim removed 3 bases at V and 4 bases at J, leaving 5 bases unmatched.

The chain recombines TRBV2 with TRBJ2-3, with 8 nucleotides matching TRBD2. Trimming at V came to 2 bases and at J to 0 bases, leaving 1 base not matched to a gene. CDR1 and CDR2 (germline): SNHLY, FYNNEI. The CDR3 runs 15 residues. DNA for the CDR3: TGTGCCAGCAGTGAATCTAGCGGGAGCACAGATACGCAGTATTTT. Translation: CASSESSGSTDTQYF.